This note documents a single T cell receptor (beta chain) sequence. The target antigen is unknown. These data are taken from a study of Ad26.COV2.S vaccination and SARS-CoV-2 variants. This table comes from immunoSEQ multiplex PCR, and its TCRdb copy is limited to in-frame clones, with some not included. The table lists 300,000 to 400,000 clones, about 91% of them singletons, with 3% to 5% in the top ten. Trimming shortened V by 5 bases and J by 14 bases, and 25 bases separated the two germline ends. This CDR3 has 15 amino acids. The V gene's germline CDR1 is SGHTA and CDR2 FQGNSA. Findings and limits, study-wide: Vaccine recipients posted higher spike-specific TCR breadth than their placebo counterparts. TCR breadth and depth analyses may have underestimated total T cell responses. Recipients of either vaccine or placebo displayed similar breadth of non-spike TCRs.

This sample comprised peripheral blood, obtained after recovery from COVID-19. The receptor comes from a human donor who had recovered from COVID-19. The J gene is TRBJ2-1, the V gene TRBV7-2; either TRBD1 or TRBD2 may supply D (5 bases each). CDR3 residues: CASSPSGGPTTQEFF. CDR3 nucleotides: TGTGCCAGCAGCCCGAGTGGGGGACCCACTACACAGGAGTTCTTC.